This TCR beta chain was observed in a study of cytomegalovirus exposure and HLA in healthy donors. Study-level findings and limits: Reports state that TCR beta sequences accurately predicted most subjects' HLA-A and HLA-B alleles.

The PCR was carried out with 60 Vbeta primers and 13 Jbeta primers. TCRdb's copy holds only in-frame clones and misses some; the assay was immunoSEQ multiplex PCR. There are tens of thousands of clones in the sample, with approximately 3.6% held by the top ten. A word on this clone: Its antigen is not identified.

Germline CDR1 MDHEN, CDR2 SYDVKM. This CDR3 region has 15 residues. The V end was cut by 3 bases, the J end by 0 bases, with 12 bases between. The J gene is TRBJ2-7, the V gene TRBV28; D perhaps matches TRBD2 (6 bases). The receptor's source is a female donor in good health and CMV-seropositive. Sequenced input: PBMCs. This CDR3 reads CASSLSGTVSYEQYF. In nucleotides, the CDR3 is TGTGCCAGCAGTTTGTCCGGGACTGTCTCCTACGAGCAGTACTTC.